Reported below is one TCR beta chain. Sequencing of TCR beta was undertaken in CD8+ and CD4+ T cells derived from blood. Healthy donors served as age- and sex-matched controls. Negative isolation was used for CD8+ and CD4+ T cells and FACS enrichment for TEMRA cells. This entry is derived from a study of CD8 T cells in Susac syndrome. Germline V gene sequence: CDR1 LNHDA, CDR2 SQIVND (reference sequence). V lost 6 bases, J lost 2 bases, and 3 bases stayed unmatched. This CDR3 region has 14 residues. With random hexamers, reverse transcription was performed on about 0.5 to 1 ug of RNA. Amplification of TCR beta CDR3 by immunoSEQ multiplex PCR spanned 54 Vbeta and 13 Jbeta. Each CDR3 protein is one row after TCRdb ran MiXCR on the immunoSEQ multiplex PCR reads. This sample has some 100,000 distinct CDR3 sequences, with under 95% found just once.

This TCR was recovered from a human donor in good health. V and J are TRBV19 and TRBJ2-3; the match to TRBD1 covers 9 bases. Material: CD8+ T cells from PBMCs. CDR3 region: CASRDRGVTDTQYF. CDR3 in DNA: TGTGCCAGTAGGGACAGGGGAGTCACAGATACGCAGTATTTT.